Each of the 7 T cell receptor beta chains below was sequenced from the same sample in a study of regulatory T cells in long-lasting Graves disease. Indicated time point: persistent/refractory GD, antithyroid drugs over 5 years with positive TRAb. RNA from PBMCs was the source of the TCR library. Sequencing libraries for TCR beta were prepared with iRepertoire HTBI primers and Arm-PCR of CDR3 regions. TCRdb reprocessed the multiplex PCR reads with MiXCR, giving one entry per CDR3 protein. The sample has about 430,000 distinct CDR3 sequences, over 20% seen once; the top ten hold 14%. The sample consisted of peripheral blood mononuclear cells (PBMCs), taken when the disease was refractory, from a patient treated with antithyroid drugs. The origin of the receptors is a female donor with Graves disease.

This clonotype was picked up many times. The chain links TRBV24-1 to TRBJ1-2, with 10 bases matching TRBD1. The CDR3 runs 15 residues. Per the germline V gene, CDR1 is KGHDR and CDR2 is SFDVKD. With 4 bases clipped from V and 2 bases from J, the junction kept 3 bases outside the gene matches. The DNA of the CDR3 is TGTGCCACCAGTGACCGGACAGGGGGGAACTATGGCTACACCTTC. Translating gives CATSDRTGGNYGYTF.

This clonotype has just a few counts. The chain is built from TRBV30 and TRBJ2-2; D possibly corresponds to TRBD2 (7 bases). In germline, CDR1 is GTSNPN, CDR2 SVGIG (reference sequence). The V end lost 6 bases, the J end lost 4 bases, and 15 bases lay between the germline ends. This CDR3 comprises 14 residues. CDR3 sequence: CACRRGAGTGELFF. The CDR3 bases are TGTGCCTGCCGCCGGGGGGCGGGCACCGGGGAGCTGTTTTTT.

This clonotype occurred many times. The chain couples TRBV2 to TRBJ2-7; the match to TRBD2 covers 8 bases. CDR1 is SNHLY, CDR2 FYNNEI, per germline. This CDR3 region has 15 residues. V shed 8 bases, J shed 5 bases, and the junction held 14 bases outside the gene matches. The DNA of the CDR3 is TGTGCCAGCGACCGTAGCGGGAATCGGAGGGACGAGCAGTACTTC. It codes for CASDRSGNRRDEQYF.

The rearrangement uses TRBV7-8 and TRBJ2-1, with D possibly being TRBD1 (6 bases). Trimming took off 5 bases at V and 7 bases at J, with 9 bases between the two ends. The CDR3 covers 12 residues. CDR1 SGHVS and CDR2 FQNEAQ come from the germline V gene. DNA for the CDR3: TGTGCCAGCAGCAAACAGGGAAATGAGCAGTTCTTC. Translation gives CASSKQGNEQFF.

This clonotype was observed a single time. This sequence joins TRBV7-6 and TRBJ1-1; 8 bases agree with TRBD1. CDR1 and CDR2 from the germline V gene are SGHVS and FNYEAQ. V shed 3 bases and J 1 base; nucleotides not matched to a gene: 10. The CDR3 is made up of 17 amino acids. In DNA form, the CDR3 reads TGTGCCAGCAGCTTGGGCGCAGGGGGCGTTGAGAACACTGAAGCTTTCTTT. Translation: CASSLGAGGVENTEAFF.

The chain is built from TRBV6-9 and TRBJ1-5, with D unresolved. V lost 3 bases, J lost 0 bases, and 15 bases lay in between. Germline V lookup: CDR1 MNHGY, CDR2 SVAAGI. The CDR3 extends over 17 amino acids. CDR3 loop: CASSYNDPGSSNQPQHF. DNA of the CDR3: TGTGCCAGCAGTTACAATGACCCGGGATCTAGCAATCAGCCCCAGCATTTT.

This clonotype occurred many times. The chain couples TRBV20-1 to TRBJ2-2; possibly TRBD1 for D (6 bases). V shed 5 bases and J shed 5 bases, with 15 bases lying between them. The CDR3 spans 14 residues. Germline V gives CDR1 DFQATT, CDR2 SNEGSKA (reference sequence). The CDR3 sequence: CSAGERGITGELFF. The CDR3 DNA reads as TGCAGTGCTGGGGAGAGGGGGATTACCGGGGAGCTGTTTTTT.